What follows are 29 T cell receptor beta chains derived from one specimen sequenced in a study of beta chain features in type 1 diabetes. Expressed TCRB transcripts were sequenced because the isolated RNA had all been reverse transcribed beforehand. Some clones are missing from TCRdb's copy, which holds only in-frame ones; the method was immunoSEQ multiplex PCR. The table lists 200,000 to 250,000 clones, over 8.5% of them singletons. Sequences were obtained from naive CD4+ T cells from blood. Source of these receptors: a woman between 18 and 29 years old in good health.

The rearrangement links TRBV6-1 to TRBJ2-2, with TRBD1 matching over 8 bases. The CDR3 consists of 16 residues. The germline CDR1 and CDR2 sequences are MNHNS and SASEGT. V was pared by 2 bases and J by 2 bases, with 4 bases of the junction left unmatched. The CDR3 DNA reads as TGTGCCAGCAGTGAATGGGGACAGGCTAACACCGGGGAGCTGTTTTTT. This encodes CASSEWGQANTGELFF.

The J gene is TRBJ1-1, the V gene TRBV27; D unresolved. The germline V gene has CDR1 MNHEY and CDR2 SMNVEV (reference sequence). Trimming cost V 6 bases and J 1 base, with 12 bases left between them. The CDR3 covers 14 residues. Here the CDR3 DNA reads TGTGCCAGCAGCTCCCCGAACAGGAACACTGAAGCTTTCTTT. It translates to CASSSPNRNTEAFF.

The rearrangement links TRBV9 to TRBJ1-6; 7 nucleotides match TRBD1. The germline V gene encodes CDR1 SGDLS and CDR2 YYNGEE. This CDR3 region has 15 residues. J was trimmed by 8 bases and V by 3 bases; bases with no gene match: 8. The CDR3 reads CASSARQGSDSPLHF. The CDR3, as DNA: TGTGCCAGCAGCGCACGACAGGGATCGGATTCACCCCTCCACTTT.

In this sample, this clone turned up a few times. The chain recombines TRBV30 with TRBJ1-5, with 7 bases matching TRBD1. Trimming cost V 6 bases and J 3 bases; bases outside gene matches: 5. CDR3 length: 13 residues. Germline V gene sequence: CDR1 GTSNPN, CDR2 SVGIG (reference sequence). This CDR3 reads CACGGQNNQPQHF. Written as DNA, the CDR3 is TGTGCCTGTGGGGGACAGAACAATCAGCCCCAGCATTTT.

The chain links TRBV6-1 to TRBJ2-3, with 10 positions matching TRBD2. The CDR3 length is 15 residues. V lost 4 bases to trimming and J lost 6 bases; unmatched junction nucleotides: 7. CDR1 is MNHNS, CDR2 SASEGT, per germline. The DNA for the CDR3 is TGTGCCAGCAGTGGTCTAGCGGGAGTTGGGGATACGCAGTATTTT. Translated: CASSGLAGVGDTQYF.

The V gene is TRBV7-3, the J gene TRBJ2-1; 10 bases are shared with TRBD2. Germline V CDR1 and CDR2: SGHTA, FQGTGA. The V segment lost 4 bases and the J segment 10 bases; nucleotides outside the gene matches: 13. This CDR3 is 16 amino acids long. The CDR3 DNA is TGTGCCAGCAGCTCCCAGAGGGCTAGCGGGGGTGTAGAGCAGTTCTTC. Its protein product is CASSSQRASGGVEQFF. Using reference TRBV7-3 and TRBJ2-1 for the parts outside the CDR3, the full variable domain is GAGVSQTPSNKVTEKGKYVELRCDPISGHTALYWYRQSLGQGPEFLIYFQGTGAADDSGLPNDRFFAVRPEGSVSTLKIQRTERGDSAVYLCASSSQRASGGVEQFFGPGTRLTVL.

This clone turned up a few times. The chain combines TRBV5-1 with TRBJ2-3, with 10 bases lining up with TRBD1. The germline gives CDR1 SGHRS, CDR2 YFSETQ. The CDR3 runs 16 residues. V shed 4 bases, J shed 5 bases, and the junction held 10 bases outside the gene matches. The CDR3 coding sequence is TGCGCCAGCAGCCGCACCGGGACAGGGGCCGTAGATACGCAGTATTTT. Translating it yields CASSRTGTGAVDTQYF. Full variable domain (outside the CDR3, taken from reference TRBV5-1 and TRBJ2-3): KAGVTQTPRYLIKTRGQQVTLSCSPISGHRSVSWYQQTPGQGLQFLFEYFSETQRNKGNFPGRFSGRQFSNSRSEMNVSTLELGDSALYLCASSRTGTGAVDTQYFGPGTRLTVL.

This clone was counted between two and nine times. This CDR3 reads CAVRDHQETQYF. The CDR3 region has the DNA TGTGCCGTCCGGGATCATCAAGAGACCCAGTACTTC. The chain uses TRBV10-3 and TRBJ2-5; TRBD2 is a possible D gene (5 bases). Between the trimmed V and J ends, which lost 11 bases and 2 bases, there was a span of 12 bases. This CDR3 spans 12 amino acids. CDR1 is ENHRY, CDR2 SYGVKD, per germline.

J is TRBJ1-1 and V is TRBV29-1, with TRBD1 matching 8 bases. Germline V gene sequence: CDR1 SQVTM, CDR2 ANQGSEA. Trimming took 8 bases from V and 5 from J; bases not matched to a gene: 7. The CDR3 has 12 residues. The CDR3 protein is CSTDRENTEAFF. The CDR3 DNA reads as TGCAGCACGGACAGGGAGAATACTGAAGCTTTCTTT.

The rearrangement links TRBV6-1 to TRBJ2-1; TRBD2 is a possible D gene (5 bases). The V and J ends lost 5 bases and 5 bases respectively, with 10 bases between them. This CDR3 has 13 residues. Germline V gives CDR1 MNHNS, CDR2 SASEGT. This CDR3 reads CASSYRGNNEQFF. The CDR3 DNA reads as TGTGCCAGCAGTTATCGGGGAAACAATGAGCAGTTCTTC.

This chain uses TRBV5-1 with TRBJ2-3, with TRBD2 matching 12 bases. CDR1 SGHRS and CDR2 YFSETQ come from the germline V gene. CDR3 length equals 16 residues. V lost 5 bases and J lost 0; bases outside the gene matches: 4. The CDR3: CASRDGTSGSTDTQYF. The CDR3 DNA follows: TGCGCCAGCAGGGATGGGACTAGCGGGAGCACAGATACGCAGTATTTT.

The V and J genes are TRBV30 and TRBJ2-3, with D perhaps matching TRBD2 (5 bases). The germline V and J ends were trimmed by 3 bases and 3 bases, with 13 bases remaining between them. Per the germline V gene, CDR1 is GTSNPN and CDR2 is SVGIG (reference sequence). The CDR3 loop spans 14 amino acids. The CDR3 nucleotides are TGTGCCTGGAGACGAGGGTTAGGGACAGATACGCAGTATTTT. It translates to CAWRRGLGTDTQYF.

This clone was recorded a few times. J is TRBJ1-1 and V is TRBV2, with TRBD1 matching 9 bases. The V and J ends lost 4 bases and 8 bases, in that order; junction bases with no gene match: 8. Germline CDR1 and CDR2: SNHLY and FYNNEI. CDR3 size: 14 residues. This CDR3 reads CASSALGQGAEAFF. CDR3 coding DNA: TGTGCCAGCAGTGCTTTGGGACAGGGTGCGGAAGCTTTCTTT.

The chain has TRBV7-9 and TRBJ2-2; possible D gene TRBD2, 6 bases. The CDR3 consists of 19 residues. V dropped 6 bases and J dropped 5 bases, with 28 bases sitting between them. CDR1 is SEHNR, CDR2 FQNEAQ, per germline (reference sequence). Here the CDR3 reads CASSSFKTGGDVWTGELFF. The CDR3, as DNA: TGTGCCAGCAGTTCCTTCAAGACTGGAGGGGATGTTTGGACCGGGGAGCTGTTTTTT.

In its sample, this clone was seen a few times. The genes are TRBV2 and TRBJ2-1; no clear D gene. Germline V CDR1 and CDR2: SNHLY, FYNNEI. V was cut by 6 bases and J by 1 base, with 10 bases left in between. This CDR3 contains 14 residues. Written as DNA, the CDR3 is TGTGCCAGCAGGGCTGGCTCGTCCTACAATGAGCAGTTCTTC. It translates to CASRAGSSYNEQFF.

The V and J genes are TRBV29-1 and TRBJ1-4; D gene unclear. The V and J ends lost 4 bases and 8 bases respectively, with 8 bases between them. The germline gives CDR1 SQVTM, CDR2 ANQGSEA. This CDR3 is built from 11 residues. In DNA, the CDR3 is TGCAGCGTTGGAGTGAGGGAAAAACTGTTTTTT. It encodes CSVGVREKLFF.

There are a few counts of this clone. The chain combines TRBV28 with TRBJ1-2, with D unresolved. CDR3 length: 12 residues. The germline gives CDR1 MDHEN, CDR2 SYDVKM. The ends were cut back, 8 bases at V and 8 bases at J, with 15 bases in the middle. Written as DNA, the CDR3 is TGTGCCAGCCTCGCCGCGGGCAAGGGCTACACCTTC. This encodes CASLAAGKGYTF.

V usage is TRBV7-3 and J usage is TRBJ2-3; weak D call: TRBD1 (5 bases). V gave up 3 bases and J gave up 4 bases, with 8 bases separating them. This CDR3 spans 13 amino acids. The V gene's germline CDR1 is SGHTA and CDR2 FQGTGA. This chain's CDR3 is CASSFAGPDTQYF. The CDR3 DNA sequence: TGTGCCAGCAGCTTCGCAGGGCCAGATACGCAGTATTTT.

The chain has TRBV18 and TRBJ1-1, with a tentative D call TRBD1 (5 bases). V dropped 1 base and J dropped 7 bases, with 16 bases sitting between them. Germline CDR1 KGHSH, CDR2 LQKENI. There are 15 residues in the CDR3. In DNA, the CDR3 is TGTGCCAGCTCACCACTGAAGGTCGGGGGGGTTGAAGCTTTCTTT. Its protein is CASSPLKVGGVEAFF.

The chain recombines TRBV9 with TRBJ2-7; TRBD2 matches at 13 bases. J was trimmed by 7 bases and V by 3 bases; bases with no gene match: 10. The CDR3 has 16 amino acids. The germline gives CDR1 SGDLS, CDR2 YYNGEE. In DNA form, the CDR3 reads TGTGCCAGCAGCGCGAGAGGGACTAGCGGGATGGGTGAGCAGTACTTC. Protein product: CASSARGTSGMGEQYF.

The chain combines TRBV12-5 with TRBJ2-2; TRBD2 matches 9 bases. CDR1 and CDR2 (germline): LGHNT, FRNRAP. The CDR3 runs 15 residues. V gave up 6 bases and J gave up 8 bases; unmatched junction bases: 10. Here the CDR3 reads CASGFPLAGLGELFF. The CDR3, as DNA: TGTGCTAGTGGATTTCCTCTAGCGGGACTGGGGGAGCTGTTTTTT.

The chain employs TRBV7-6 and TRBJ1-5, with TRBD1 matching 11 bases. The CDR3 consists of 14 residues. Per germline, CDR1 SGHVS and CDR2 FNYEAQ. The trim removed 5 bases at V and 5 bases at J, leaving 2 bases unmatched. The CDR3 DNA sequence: TGTGCCAGCAGCCGGACAGGGGGCGATCAGCCCCAGCATTTT. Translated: CASSRTGGDQPQHF.

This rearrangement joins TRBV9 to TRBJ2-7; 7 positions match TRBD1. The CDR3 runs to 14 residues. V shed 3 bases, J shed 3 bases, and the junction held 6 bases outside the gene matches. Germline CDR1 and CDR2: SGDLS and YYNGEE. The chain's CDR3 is CASSARDSNYEQYF. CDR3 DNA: TGTGCCAGCAGCGCTCGGGACAGCAACTACGAGCAGTACTTC.

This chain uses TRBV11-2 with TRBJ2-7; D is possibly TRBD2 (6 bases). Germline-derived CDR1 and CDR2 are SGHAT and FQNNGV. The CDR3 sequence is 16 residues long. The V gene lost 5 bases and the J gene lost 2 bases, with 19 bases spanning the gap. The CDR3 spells CASSHTFGRSPYEQYF. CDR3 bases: TGTGCCAGCAGCCATACTTTCGGGAGAAGTCCCTACGAGCAGTACTTC.

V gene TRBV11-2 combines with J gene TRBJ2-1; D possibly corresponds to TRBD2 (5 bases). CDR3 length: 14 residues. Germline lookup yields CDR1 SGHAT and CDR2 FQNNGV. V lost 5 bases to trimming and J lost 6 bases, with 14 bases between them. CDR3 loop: CASSPAGRSNEQFF. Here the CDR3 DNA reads TGTGCCAGCAGCCCTGCGGGTAGGTCCAATGAGCAGTTCTTC.

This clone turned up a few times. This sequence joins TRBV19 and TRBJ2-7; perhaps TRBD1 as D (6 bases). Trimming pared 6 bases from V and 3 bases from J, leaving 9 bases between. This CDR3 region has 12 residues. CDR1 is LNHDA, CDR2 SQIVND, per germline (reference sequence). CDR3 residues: CASSYRDYEQYF. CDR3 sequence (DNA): TGTGCCAGTAGCTACAGGGACTACGAGCAGTACTTC.

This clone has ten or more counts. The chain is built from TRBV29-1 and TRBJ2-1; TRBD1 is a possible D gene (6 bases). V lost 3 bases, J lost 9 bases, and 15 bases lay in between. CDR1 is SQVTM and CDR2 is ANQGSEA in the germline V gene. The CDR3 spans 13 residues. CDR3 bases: TGCAGCGTTGACTGGACAGTTCTTGGTGAGCAGTTCTTC. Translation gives CSVDWTVLGEQFF.

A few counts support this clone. Here the CDR3 reads CASSILRASTGELFF. In DNA form, the CDR3 reads TGTGCCAGTAGTATCTTGCGGGCCTCCACCGGGGAGCTGTTTTTT. This rearrangement joins TRBV19 to TRBJ2-2, with a weak D call TRBD2 (5 bases). The V end lost 3 bases, the J end lost 4 bases, and 12 bases lay between the germline ends. Germline V gene data show CDR1 as LNHDA and CDR2 as SQIVND (reference sequence). The CDR3 is 15 residues long.

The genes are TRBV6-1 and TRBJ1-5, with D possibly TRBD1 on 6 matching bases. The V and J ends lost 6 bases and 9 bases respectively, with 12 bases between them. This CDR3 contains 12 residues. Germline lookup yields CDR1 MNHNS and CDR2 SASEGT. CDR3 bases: TGTGCCAGCAGCCGGGACATGCCGCCCCAGCATTTT. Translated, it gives CASSRDMPPQHF.